This T cell receptor beta chain was sequenced in a study of cytomegalovirus exposure and HLA in healthy donors. Findings and caveats of the study: The study had only CMV serostatus as immune exposure information.

The PCR made use of 60 Vbeta and 13 Jbeta primers. Method: immunoSEQ multiplex PCR; TCRdb's copy keeps in-frame clones and lacks some. Of over 200,000 clones in the sample, about 75% were seen once. Germline assignment: CDR1 SGDLS and CDR2 YYNGEE. This CDR3 is 14 amino acids long. V was clipped by 4 bases and J by 4 bases, with 14 bases between them. As to this clone: The antigen is unknown.

This TCR was sampled from a woman aged 30 to 39 in good health and CMV-seronegative. J is TRBJ2-5 and V is TRBV9; a weak D match, TRBD2 (6 bases). The sequencing input was PBMCs. CDR3 amino acids: CASSRPGGAETQYF. The CDR3 coding sequence is TGTGCCAGCAGCCGGCCTGGAGGGGCAGAGACCCAGTACTTC. Full variable domain (rest looked up from reference TRBV9 and TRBJ2-5): DSGVTQTPKHLITATGQRVTLRCSPRSGDLSVYWYQQSLDQGLQFLIQYYNGEERAKGNILERFSAQQFPDLHSELNLSSLELGDSALYFCASSRPGGAETQYFGPGTRLLVL.